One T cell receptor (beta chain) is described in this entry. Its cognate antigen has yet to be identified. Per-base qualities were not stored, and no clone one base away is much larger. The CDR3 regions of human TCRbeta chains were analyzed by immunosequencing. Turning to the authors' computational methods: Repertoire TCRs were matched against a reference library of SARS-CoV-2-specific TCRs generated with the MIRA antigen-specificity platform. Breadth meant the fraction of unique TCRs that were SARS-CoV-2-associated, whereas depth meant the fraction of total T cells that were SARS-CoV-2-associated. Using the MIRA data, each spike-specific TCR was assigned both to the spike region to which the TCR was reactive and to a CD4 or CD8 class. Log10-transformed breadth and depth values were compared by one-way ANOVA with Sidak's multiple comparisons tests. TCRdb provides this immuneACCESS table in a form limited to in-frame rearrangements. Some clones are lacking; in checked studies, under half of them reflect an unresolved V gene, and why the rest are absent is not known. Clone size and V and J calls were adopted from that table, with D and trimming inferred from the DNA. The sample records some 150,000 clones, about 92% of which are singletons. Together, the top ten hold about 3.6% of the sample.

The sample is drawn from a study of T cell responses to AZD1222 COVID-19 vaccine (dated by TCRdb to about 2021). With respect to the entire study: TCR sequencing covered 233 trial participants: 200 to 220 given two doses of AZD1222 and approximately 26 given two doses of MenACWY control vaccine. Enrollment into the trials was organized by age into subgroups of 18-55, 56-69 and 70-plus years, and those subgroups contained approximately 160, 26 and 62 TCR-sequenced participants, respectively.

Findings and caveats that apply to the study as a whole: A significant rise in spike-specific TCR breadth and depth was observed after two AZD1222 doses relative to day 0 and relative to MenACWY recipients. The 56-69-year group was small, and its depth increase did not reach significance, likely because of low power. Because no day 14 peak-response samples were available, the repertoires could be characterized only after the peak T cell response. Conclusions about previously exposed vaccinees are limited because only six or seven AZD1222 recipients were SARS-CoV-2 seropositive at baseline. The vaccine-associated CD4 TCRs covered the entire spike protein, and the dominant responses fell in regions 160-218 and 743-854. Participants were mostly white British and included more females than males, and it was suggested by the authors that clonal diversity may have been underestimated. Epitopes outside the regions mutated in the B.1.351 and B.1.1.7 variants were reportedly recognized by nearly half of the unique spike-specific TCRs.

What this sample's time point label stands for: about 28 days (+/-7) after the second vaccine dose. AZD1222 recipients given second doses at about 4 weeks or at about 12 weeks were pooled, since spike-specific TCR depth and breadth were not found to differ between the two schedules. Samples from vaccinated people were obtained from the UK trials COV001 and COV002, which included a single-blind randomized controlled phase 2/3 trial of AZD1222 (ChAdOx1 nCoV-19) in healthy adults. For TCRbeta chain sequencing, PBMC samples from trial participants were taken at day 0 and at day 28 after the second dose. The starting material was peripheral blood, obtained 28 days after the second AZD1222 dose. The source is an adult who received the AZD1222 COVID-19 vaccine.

The nucleotide sequence is TGTGCCAGCAGTCCCCCCGGCAACACTGAAGCTTTCTTT. Its protein reads: CASSPPGNTEAFF. Recombination connected TRBV3-1 (or the pseudogene TRBV3-2) to TRBJ1-1; too little of a D gene remains to name it. The germline V gene (reference sequence) yields LGHDT for CDR1 and YNNKEL for CDR2. Its CDR3 holds 13 amino acids, cysteine through phenylalanine. Only the CDR3 region is kept as DNA, spanning 39 bases read in frame from base 1. The germline ends are 10 bases apart after V is trimmed by 6 bases and J by 2 bases.